The rows below give T cell receptor beta chains drawn from one sample of a study of molecular identifiers for immune sequencing clone quantification. MiXCR was run by TCRdb on the PCR reads, yielding one entry per CDR3 protein. This table holds over 60,000 distinct CDR3 sequences, around 20% found once. The sequencing sample was made of naive CD8+ T cells from blood, with Jurkat cell RNA spiked in. All receptors come from a human donor in good health. Some libraries in this study had Jurkat cell RNA spiked in. Each CDR3 is given with its conserved first and last residue. The order of the fields is CDR3 length, V gene, J gene, CDR3 protein.

len: 18; v_gene: TRBV7-9; j_gene: TRBJ2-7; CDR3aa: CASSFPPPTQRGLYEQYF
len: 13; v_gene: TRBV5-4; j_gene: TRBJ1-1; CDR3aa: CASSPPSNTEAFF
len: 14; v_gene: TRBV6-5; j_gene: TRBJ1-1; CDR3aa: CASYLLTENTEAFF
len: 16; v_gene: TRBV19; j_gene: TRBJ2-1; CDR3aa: CASSISSGGAGNEQFF
len: 16; v_gene: TRBV20-1; j_gene: TRBJ2-6; CDR3aa: CSASFVVMGGANVLTF
len: 17; v_gene: TRBV15; j_gene: TRBJ2-7; CDR3aa: CATSRELVAGASHEQYF
len: 15; v_gene: TRBV28; j_gene: TRBJ2-5; CDR3aa: CASRDLAGVGETQYF
len: 12; v_gene: TRBV2; j_gene: TRBJ2-3; CDR3aa: CAGGLAGNTQYF
len: 16; v_gene: TRBV5-1; j_gene: TRBJ2-1; CDR3aa: CASSLGLAGFGDEQFF
len: 15; v_gene: TRBV29-1; j_gene: TRBJ2-7; CDR3aa: CSVEVVGTTPYEQYF
len: 14; v_gene: TRBV7-2; j_gene: TRBJ2-1; CDR3aa: CASLIAGGLGEQFF
len: 16; v_gene: TRBV6-5; j_gene: TRBJ2-3; CDR3aa: CASSYSGLQLTDTQYF
len: 16; v_gene: TRBV27; j_gene: TRBJ2-2; CDR3aa: CASSLLHPGVIGELFF
len: 11; v_gene: TRBV11-2; j_gene: TRBJ2-7; CDR3aa: CASSLDYEQYF
len: 14; v_gene: TRBV5-4; j_gene: TRBJ2-3; CDR3aa: CASTVEGEADTQYF
len: 15; v_gene: TRBV3-1; j_gene: TRBJ1-1; CDR3aa: CASSPLDRRNTEAFF
len: 16; v_gene: TRBV5-6; j_gene: TRBJ2-5; CDR3aa: CASSPIGAGEVETQYF
len: 12; v_gene: TRBV4-2; j_gene: TRBJ2-7; CDR3aa: CASGPYGNEQYF
len: 15; v_gene: TRBV10-3; j_gene: TRBJ2-5; CDR3aa: CATGRASGGEETQYF
len: 15; v_gene: TRBV5-1; j_gene: TRBJ2-2; CDR3aa: CASSLGQANTGELLF
len: 12; v_gene: TRBV10-3; j_gene: TRBJ2-7; CDR3aa: CAISALSYEQYF
len: 17; v_gene: TRBV7-6; j_gene: TRBJ1-3; CDR3aa: CASSSRDRPYSGNTIYF
len: 13; v_gene: TRBV4-1; j_gene: TRBJ2-1; CDR3aa: CASSQERVNEQFF
len: 16; v_gene: TRBV19; j_gene: TRBJ2-4; CDR3aa: CASRATHQDAKNIQYF
len: 17; v_gene: TRBV5-1; j_gene: TRBJ2-1; CDR3aa: CASSPRNRVSSYNEQFF
len: 15; v_gene: TRBV10-3; j_gene: TRBJ2-7; CDR3aa: CAISDTEGPFYEQYF
len: 13; v_gene: TRBV20-1; j_gene: TRBJ2-7; CDR3aa: CSGRGDSSYEQYF
len: 14; v_gene: TRBV7-9; j_gene: TRBJ2-5; CDR3aa: CASSSGLLQETQYF
len: 18; v_gene: TRBV10-3; j_gene: TRBJ2-1; CDR3aa: CAISESTQGAGAYNEQFF
len: 13; v_gene: TRBV20-1; j_gene: TRBJ2-7; CDR3aa: CSAGRTGAYEQYF
len: 14; v_gene: TRBV19; j_gene: TRBJ2-7; CDR3aa: CASSIEPGSYEQYF
len: 15; v_gene: TRBV7-9; j_gene: TRBJ2-5; CDR3aa: CASSLVYRAPETQYF
len: 14; v_gene: TRBV12-3/TRBV12-4; j_gene: TRBJ1-5; CDR3aa: CASSPQGSNQPQHF
len: 13; v_gene: TRBV7-3; j_gene: TRBJ2-2; CDR3aa: CASSLTSGGELFF
len: 13; v_gene: TRBV27; j_gene: TRBJ1-2; CDR3aa: CASSFSQNYGYTF
len: 13; v_gene: TRBV19; j_gene: TRBJ2-1; CDR3aa: CASGWGRYNEQFF
len: 16; v_gene: TRBV27; j_gene: TRBJ2-2; CDR3aa: CASSLTPGVIPGELFF
len: 15; v_gene: TRBV11-3; j_gene: TRBJ2-2; CDR3aa: CASTPRGANTGELFF
len: 15; v_gene: TRBV5-5; j_gene: TRBJ2-2; CDR3aa: CASSSGDPYTGELFF
len: 16; v_gene: TRBV25-1; j_gene: TRBJ2-1; CDR3aa: CASSGLGLAEILEQFF
len: 13; v_gene: TRBV20-1; j_gene: TRBJ2-7; CDR3aa: CSAREGTSYEQYF
len: 14; v_gene: TRBV7-2; j_gene: TRBJ2-4; CDR3aa: CASSLAQGGNIQYF
len: 12; v_gene: TRBV29-1; j_gene: TRBJ1-2; CDR3aa: CSGRTQADDYTF
len: 15; v_gene: TRBV11-2; j_gene: TRBJ1-5; CDR3aa: CASSSTGQGNQPQHF
len: 14; v_gene: TRBV7-2; j_gene: TRBJ2-7; CDR3aa: CASSLTSQFYEQYF
len: 13; v_gene: TRBV28; j_gene: TRBJ1-5; CDR3aa: CASNLRGGQPQHF